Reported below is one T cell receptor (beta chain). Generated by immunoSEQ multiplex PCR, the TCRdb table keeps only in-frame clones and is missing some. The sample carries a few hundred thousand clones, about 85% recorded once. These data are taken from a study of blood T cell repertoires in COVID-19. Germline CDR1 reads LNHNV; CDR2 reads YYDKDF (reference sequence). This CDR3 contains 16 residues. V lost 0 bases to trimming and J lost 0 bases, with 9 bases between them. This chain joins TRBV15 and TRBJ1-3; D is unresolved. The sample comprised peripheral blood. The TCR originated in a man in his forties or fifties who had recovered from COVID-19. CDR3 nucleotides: TGTGCCACCAGCAGAGATATGGGCCCCTCTGGAAACACCATATATTTT. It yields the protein CATSRDMGPSGNTIYF.